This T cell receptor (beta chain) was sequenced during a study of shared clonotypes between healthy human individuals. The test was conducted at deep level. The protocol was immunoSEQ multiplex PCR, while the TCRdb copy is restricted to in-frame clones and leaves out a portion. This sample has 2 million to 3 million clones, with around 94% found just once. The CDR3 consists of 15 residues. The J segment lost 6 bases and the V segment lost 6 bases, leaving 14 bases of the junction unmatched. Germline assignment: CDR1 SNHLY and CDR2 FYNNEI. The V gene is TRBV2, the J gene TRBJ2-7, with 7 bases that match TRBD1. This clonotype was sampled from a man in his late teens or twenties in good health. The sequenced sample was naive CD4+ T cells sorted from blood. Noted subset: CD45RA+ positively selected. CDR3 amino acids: CASRANSGQLGEQYF. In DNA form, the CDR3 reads TGTGCCAGCAGAGCCAACTCGGGACAGCTCGGCGAGCAGTACTTC.